The source of this T cell receptor beta chain is a study of response to subunit inactivated influenza vaccine. Study findings and constraints: With each seasonal influenza vaccination, the authors suggested, few new T cells are recruited.

This CDR3 has 15 residues. CDR1 MGHRA and CDR2 YSYEKL come from the germline V gene. The junction had 6 bases not matched to a gene; V was cut back by 4 bases and J by 3 bases. Details on this clonotype: Its antigen is not identified.

TCRdb re-derived calls from the RT-PCR reads in MiXCR, one entry per CDR3 protein. Among approximately 530,000 distinct CDR3 sequences listed, approximately 12% were seen once. The source was PBMCs from blood, collected roughly 45 days after vaccination. The genes are TRBV4-1 and TRBJ2-3; TRBD1 matches at 8 bases. The TCR originated in a man between 45 and 60 years old who received an inactivated influenza vaccine. CDR3 in amino acids: CASSPWDRTTDTQYF. The CDR3, as DNA: TGCGCCAGCAGCCCCTGGGACAGGACTACAGATACGCAGTATTTT.